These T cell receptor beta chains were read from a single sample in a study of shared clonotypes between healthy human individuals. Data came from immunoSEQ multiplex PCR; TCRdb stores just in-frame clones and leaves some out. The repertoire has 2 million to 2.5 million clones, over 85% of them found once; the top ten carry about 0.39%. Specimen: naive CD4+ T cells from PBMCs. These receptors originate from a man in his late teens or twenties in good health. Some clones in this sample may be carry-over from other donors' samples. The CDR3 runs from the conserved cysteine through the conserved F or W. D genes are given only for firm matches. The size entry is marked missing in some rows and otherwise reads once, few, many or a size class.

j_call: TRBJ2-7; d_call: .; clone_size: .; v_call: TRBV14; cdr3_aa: CASSQENRWAVKYEQYF; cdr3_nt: TGTGCCAGCAGCCAAGAAAACCGGTGGGCGGTTAAGTACGAGCAGTACTTC
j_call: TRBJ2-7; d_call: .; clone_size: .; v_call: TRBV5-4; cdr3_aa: CASSLTGFDEQYF; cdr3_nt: TGTGCCAGCAGCTTGACAGGGTTCGACGAGCAGTACTTC
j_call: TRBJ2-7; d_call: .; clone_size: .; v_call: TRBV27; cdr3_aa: CASGSQGGFHEQYF; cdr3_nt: TGTGCCAGCGGATCACAGGGTGGGTTTCACGAGCAGTACTTC
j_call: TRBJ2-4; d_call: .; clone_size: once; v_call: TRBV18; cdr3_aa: CASSPVVRSLAKNIQYF; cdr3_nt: TGTGCCAGCTCTCCTGTGGTGAGGTCCTTAGCCAAAAACATTCAGTACTTC
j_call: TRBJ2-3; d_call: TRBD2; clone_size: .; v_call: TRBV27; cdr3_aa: CASSLSSRLAASTDTQYF; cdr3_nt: TGTGCCAGCAGTTTATCGTCGCGGCTAGCGGCCAGCACAGATACGCAGTATTTT
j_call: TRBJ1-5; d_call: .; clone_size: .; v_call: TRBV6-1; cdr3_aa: CASLRWGEWGQPQHF; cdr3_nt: TGTGCCAGCCTTCGATGGGGGGAATGGGGTCAGCCCCAGCATTTT
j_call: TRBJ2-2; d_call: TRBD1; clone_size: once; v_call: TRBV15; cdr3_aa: CATSRDGDRGGGELFF; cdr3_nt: TGTGCCACCAGCAGAGATGGGGACAGGGGTGGCGGGGAGCTGTTTTTT
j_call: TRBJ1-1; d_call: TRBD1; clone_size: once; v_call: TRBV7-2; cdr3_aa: CASSLSTNRGYTEAFF; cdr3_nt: TGTGCCAGCAGCTTATCCACAAACAGGGGGTACACTGAAGCTTTCTTT
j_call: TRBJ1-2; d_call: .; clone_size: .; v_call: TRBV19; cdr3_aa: CASSISGGSGYTF; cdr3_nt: TGTGCCAGTAGTATATCCGGGGGCTCTGGCTACACCTTC
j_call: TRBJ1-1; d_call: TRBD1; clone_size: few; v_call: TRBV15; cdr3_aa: CATINGQGSTEAFF; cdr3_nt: TGTGCCACCATCAATGGACAGGGGAGCACTGAAGCTTTCTTT
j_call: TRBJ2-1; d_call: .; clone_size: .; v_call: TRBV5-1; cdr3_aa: CASSQDMSSYNEQFF; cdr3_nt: TGCGCCAGCAGCCAAGACATGAGCTCCTACAATGAGCAGTTCTTC
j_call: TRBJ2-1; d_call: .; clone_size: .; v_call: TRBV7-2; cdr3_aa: CASSTTLRSYNEQFF; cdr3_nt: TGTGCCAGCAGCACGACCTTAAGATCCTACAATGAGCAGTTCTTC
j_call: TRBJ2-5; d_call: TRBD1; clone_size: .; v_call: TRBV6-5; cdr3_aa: CASIRGQQETQYF; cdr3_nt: TGTGCCAGCATCCGGGGACAGCAAGAGACCCAGTACTTC
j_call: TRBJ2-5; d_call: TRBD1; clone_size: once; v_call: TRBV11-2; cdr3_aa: CASSLLWDSQETQYF; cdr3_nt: TGTGCCAGCAGCCTGCTGTGGGACAGTCAAGAGACCCAGTACTTC
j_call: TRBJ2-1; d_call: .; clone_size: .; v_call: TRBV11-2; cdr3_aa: CASSRRGGTSYNEQFF; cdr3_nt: TGTGCCAGCAGCCGCCGGGGCGGAACTTCCTACAATGAGCAGTTCTTC
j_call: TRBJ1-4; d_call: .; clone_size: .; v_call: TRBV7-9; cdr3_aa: CASTRTQGTNEKLFF; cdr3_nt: TGTGCCAGCACCCGGACCCAGGGGACTAATGAAAAACTGTTTTTT
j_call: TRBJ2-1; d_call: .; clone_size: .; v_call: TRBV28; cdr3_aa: CASSQTGPPYNEQFF; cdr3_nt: TGTGCCAGCAGCCAAACGGGACCCCCCTACAATGAGCAGTTCTTC